A few counts support the clone carrying this T cell receptor (beta chain). Its cognate antigen is unknown. This record comes from a study of T cell repertoires in cytomegalovirus infection. Study-wide context: Both CMV infection and a matching HLA type were indicated by public TCR beta signatures.

Study-level findings and limits: Summed frequency of public TCR beta families distinguished CMV carriers with the relevant HLA. The ex vivo response showed dominance by HLA-C-restricted CMV-specific TCR beta clonotypes.

In TCRdb, the reads were re-called with MiXCR into one record per CDR3 protein. The profile shows some 500,000 distinct CDR3 sequences, 30% to 35% of them singletons. V shed 4 bases, J shed 5 bases, and the junction held 4 bases outside the gene matches. Germline V CDR1 and CDR2: SGHTA, FQGNSA. The CDR3 totals 16 residues. The clonotype comes from a human donor in good health (CMV status not recorded). Some clones in this sample may be carry-over from other donors' samples. The V gene is TRBV7-2, the J gene TRBJ2-3, with 15 positions matching TRBD2. The source was cultured PBMCs, collected from culture after CMV antigen stimulation. The CDR3 coding sequence is TGTGCCAGCAGCTCCCAGGGACTAGCGGGAGGAGATACGCAGTATTTT. It yields the protein CASSSQGLAGGDTQYF.